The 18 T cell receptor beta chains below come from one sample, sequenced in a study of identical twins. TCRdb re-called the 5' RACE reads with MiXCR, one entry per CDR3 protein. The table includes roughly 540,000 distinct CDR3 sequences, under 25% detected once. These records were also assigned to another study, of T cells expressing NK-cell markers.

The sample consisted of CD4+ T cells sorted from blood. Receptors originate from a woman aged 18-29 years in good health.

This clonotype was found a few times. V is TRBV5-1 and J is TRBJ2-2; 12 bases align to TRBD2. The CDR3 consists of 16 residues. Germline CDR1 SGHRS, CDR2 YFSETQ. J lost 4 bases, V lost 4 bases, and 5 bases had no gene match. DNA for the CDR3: TGCGCCAGCAGCAATGGACTAGCGGGAATCACCGGGGAGCTGTTTTTT. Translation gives CASSNGLAGITGELFF.

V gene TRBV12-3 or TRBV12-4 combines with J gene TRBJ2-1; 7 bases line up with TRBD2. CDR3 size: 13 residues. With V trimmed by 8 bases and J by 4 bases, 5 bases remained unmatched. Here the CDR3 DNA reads TGTGCCAGCGAATCCGGGAGGTACAATGAGCAGTTCTTC. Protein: CASESGRYNEQFF.

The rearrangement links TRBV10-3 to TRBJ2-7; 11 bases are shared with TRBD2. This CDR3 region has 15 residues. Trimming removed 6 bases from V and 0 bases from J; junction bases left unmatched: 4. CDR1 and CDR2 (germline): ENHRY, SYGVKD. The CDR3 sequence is CAISTGTSGSYEQYF. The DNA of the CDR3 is TGTGCCATCAGCACCGGGACTAGCGGCTCCTACGAGCAGTACTTC.

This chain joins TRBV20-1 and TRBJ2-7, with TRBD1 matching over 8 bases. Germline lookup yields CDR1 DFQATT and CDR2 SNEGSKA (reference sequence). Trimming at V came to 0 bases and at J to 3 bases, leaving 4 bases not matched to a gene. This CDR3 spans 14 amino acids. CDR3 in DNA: TGCAGTGCTAGAGATGGGACAGGCCGCTACGAGCAGTACTTC. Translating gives CSARDGTGRYEQYF.

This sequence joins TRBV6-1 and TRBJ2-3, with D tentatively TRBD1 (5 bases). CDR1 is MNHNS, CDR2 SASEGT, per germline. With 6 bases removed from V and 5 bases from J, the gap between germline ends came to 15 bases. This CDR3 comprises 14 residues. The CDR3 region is CASSIGQGEDTQYF. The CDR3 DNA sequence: TGTGCCAGCAGCATCGGGCAGGGTGAAGATACGCAGTATTTT.

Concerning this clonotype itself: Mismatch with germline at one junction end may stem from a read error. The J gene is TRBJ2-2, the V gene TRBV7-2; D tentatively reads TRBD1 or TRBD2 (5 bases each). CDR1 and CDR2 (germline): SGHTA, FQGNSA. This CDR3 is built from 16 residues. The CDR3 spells CASSPQAQGETGELLF. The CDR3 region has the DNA TGTGCCAGCAGCCCCCAAGCCCAGGGTGAGACCGGGGAGCTGCTTTTT. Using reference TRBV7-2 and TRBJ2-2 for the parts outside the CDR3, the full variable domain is GAGVSQSPSNKVTEKGKDVELRCDPISGHTALYWYRQSLGQGLEFLIYFQGNSAPDKSGLPSDRFSAERTGGSVSTLTIQRTQQEDSAVYLCASSPQAQGETGELLFGEGSRLTVL.

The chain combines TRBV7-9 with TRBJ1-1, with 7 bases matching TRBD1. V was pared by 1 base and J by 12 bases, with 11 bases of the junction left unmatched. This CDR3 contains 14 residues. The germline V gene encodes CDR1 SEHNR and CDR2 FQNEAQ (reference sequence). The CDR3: CASSLGGQHHSSFF. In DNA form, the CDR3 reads TGTGCCAGCAGCTTAGGGGGACAGCATCATAGCTCTTTCTTT.

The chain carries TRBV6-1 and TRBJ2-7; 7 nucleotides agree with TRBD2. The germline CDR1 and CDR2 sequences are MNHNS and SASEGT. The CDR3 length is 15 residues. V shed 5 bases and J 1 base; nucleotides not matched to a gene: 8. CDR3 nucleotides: TGTGCCAGCAGTCGGTCAGCGGGAAATTCCTACGAGCAGTACTTC. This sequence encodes CASSRSAGNSYEQYF.

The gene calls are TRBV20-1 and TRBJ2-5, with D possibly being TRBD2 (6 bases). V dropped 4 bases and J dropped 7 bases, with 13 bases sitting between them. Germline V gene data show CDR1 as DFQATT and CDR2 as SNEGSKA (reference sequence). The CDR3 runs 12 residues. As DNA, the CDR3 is TGCAGTGCTACCAGGGTGGGAGGGACCCAGTACTTC. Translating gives CSATRVGGTQYF.

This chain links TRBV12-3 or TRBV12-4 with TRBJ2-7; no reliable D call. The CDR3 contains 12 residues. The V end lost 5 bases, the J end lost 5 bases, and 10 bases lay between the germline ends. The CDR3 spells CASSIHSNEQYF. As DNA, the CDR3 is TGTGCCAGCAGTATTCATAGCAACGAGCAGTACTTC.

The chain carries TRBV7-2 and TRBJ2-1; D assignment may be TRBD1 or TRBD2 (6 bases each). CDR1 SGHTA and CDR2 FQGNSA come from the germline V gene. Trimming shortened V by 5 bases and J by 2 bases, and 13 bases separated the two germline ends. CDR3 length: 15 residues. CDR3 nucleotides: TGTGCCAGCAGCACGGCCCGGGGGCCCTACAATGAGCAGTTCTTC. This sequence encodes CASSTARGPYNEQFF.

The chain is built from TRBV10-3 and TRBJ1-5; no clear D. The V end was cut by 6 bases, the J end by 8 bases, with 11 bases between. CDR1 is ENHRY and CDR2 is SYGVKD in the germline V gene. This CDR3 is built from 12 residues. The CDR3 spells CAISAGLEPQHF. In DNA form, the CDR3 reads TGTGCCATCAGCGCCGGGTTGGAGCCCCAGCATTTT.

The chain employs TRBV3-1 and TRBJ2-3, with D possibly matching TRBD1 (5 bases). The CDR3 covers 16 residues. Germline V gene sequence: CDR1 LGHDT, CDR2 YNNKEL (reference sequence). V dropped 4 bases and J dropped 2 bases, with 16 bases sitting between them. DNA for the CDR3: TGTGCCAGCAGCCCGTACAAGGGGAAGACCACAGATACGCAGTATTTT. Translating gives CASSPYKGKTTDTQYF.

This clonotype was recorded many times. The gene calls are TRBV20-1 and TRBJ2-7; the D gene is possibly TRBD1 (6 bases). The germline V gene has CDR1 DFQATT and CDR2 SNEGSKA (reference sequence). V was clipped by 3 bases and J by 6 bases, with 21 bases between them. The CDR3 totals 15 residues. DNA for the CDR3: TGCAGTGCTAGTGGGGTTGTAGGGGGAAAGGGCGAGCAGTACTTC. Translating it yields CSASGVVGGKGEQYF.

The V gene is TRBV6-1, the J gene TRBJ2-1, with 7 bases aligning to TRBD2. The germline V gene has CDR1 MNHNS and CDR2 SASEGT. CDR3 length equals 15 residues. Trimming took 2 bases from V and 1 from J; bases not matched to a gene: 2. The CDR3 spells CASSELAESYNEQFF. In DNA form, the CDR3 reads TGTGCCAGCAGTGAACTAGCGGAATCCTACAATGAGCAGTTCTTC.

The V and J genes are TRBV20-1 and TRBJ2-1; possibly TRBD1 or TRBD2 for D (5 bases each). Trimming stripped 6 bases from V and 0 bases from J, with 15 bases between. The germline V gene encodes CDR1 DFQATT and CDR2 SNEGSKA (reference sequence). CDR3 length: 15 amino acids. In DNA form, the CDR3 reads TGCAGTGCCAGCCGGGACCCCAGCTCCTACAATGAGCAGTTCTTC. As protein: CSASRDPSSYNEQFF.

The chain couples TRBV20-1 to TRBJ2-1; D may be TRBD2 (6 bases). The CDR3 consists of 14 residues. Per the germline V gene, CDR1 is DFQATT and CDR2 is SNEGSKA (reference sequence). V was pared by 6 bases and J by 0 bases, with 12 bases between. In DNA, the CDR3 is TGCAGTGCCCCGTCGGGGGTCTCCTACAATGAGCAGTTCTTC. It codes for CSAPSGVSYNEQFF.

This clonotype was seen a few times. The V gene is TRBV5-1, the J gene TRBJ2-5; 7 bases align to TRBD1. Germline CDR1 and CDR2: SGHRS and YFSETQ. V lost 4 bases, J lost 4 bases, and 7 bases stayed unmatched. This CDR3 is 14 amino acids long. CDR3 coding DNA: TGCGCCAGCAGCCCCACAGGGGCCGGAGAGACCCAGTACTTC. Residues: CASSPTGAGETQYF.